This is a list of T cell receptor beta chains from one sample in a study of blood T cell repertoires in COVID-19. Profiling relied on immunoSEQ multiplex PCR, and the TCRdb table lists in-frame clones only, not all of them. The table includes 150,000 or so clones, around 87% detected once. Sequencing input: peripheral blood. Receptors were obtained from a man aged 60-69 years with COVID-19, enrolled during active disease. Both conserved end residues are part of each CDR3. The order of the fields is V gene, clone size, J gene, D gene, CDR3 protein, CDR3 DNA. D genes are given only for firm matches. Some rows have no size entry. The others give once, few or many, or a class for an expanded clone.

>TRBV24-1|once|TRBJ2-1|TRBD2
CATSPGASGGAYNEQFF
TGTGCCACCAGCCCCGGTGCTAGCGGGGGGGCCTACAATGAGCAGTTCTTC
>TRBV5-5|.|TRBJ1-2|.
CASSLLAGPGYGYTF
TGTGCCAGCAGCTTGCTAGCGGGACCTGGCTATGGCTACACCTTC
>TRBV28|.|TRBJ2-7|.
CASSLAASSYEQYF
TGTGCCAGCAGTTTAGCTGCTAGCTCCTACGAGCAGTACTTC
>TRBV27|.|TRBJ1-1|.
CASSLNNRANTEAFF
TGTGCCAGCAGTTTAAATAACAGGGCCAACACTGAAGCTTTCTTT
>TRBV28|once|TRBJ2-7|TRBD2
CATVERGGEDEQYF
TGTGCCACCGTCGAGCGGGGGGGCGAGGACGAGCAGTACTTC
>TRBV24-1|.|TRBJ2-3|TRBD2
CATSDPLLAGGHTDTQYF
TGTGCCACCAGTGACCCGCTCTTAGCGGGAGGCCACACAGATACGCAGTATTTT
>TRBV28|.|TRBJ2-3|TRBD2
CASSRRLAGGSDTQYF
TGTGCCAGCAGTCGCAGACTAGCGGGAGGGTCCGATACGCAGTATTTT
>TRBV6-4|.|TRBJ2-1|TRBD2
CASSLLAGAGNEQFF
TGTGCCAGCAGTCTACTAGCGGGGGCGGGCAATGAGCAGTTCTTC
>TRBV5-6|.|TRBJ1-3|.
CASSFFSEYSGNTIYF
TGTGCCAGCAGCTTTTTCAGCGAATACTCTGGAAACACCATATATTTT
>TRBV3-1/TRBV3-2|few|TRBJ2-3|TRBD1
CASSQPAAGTELRDTQYF
TGTGCCAGCAGCCAACCTGCCGCCGGGACAGAACTCCGTGATACGCAGTATTTT
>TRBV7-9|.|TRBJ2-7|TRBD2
CASSLESGSPSLAYEQYF
TGTGCCAGCAGCTTAGAGAGCGGGAGTCCCTCCCTTGCCTACGAGCAGTACTTC
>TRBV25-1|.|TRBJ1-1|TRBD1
CASNLSLTGGYTEAFF
TGTGCCAGCAACTTATCACTAACAGGGGGATACACTGAAGCTTTCTTT
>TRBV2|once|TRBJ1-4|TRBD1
CASSLQGVHEKLFF
TGTGCCAGCAGCCTACAGGGGGTACATGAAAAACTGTTTTTT
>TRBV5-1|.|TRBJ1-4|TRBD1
CASSRDSNEKLFF
TGCGCCAGCAGCAGGGACAGTAATGAAAAACTGTTTTTT
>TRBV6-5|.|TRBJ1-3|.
CASSFSSSSGNTIYF
TGTGCCAGCAGTTTCTCCTCGAGCTCTGGAAACACCATATATTTT
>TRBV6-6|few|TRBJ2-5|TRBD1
CATVYRGVLEETQYF
TGTGCCACCGTATACAGGGGAGTTTTAGAAGAGACCCAGTACTTC
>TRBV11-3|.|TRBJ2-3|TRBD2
CASSLEAGGTDTQYF
TGTGCCAGCAGCTTAGAAGCGGGGGGCACAGATACGCAGTATTTT
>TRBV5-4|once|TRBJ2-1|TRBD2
CASSLGSSGSYNEQFF
TGTGCCAGCAGCTTGGGGTCTAGCGGGAGCTACAATGAGCAGTTCTTC
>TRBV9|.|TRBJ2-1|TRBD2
CASSVGPGLYNEQFF
TGTGCCAGCAGCGTAGGTCCGGGACTATACAATGAGCAGTTCTTC
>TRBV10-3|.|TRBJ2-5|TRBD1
CAISTGVETQYF
TGTGCCATCAGCACAGGGGTAGAGACCCAGTACTTC
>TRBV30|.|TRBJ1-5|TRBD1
CAWSVQGAGNQPQHF
TGTGCCTGGAGTGTACAGGGGGCAGGCAATCAGCCCCAGCATTTT
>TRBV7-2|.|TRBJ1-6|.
CATGTLSSYNSPLHF
TGTGCCACCGGGACACTAAGCTCCTATAATTCACCCCTCCACTTT
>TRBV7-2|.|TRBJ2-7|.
CASSSAYEQYF
TGTGCCAGCAGCTCAGCCTACGAGCAGTACTTC
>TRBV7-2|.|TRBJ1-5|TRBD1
CASSQRTGDSNQPQHF
TGTGCCAGCAGCCAACGGACAGGTGATAGCAATCAGCCCCAGCATTTT
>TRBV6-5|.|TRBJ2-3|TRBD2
CASSYSGRGGTDTQYF
TGTGCCAGCAGTTACTCAGGGCGGGGGGGCACAGATACGCAGTATTTT
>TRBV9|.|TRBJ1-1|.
CASSVEGLRSTEAFF
TGTGCCAGCAGCGTAGAGGGACTCAGGAGCACTGAAGCTTTCTTT
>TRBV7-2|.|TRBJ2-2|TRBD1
CASSHTGQGGAGELFF
TGTGCCAGCAGCCACACGGGACAGGGTGGTGCCGGGGAGCTGTTTTTT
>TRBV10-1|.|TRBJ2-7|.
CASRIRVRTPLRGQYF
TGCGCCAGCAGAATACGGGTGAGGACACCACTACGCGGGCAGTACTTC
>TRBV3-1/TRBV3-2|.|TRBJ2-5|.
CASSQGTGLQETQYF
TGTGCCAGCAGCCAAGGGACTGGGTTACAAGAGACCCAGTACTTC
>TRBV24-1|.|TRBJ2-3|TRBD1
CATSDHGQGIGTQYF
TGTGCCACCAGTGATCACGGACAGGGAATAGGGACGCAGTATTTT
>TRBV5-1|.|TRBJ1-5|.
CASSLGHGNNQPQHF
TGCGCCAGCAGCTTGGGACACGGAAACAATCAGCCCCAGCATTTT
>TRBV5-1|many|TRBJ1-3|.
CASSLVAGGNTIYF
TGCGCCAGCAGCTTGGTGGCAGGAGGAAACACCATATATTTT
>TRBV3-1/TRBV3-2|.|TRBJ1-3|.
CASTQRGSGNTIYF
TGTGCCAGCACCCAGAGAGGGAGTGGAAACACCATATATTTT
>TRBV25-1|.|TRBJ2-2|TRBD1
CASSAGQGYTGELFF
TGTGCCAGCAGTGCAGGACAGGGGTACACCGGGGAGCTGTTTTTT
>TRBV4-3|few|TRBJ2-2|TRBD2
CASSQLTSGRDNTGELFF
TGCGCCAGCAGCCAACTGACTAGCGGGAGAGATAACACCGGGGAGCTGTTTTTT
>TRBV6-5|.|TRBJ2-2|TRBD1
CASSKQGIGTGELFF
TGTGCCAGCAGTAAACAGGGGATCGGCACCGGGGAGCTGTTTTTT
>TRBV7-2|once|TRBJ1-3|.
CASSLGHSSSGNTIYF
TGTGCCAGCAGCCTGGGACACTCGAGCTCTGGAAACACCATATATTTT
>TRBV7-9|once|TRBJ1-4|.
CASSMTELNEKLFF
TGTGCCAGCAGCATGACAGAACTAAATGAAAAACTGTTTTTT
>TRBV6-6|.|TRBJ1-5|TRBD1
CASRQIQGDQPQHF
TGTGCCAGCAGACAAATACAGGGGGATCAGCCCCAGCATTTT
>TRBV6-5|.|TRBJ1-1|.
CASSKEGSNTEAFF
TGTGCCAGCAGTAAGGAGGGGAGTAACACTGAAGCTTTCTTT
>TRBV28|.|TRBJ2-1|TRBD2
CASSETSGRSDEQFF
TGTGCCAGCAGTGAGACTAGCGGGAGATCCGATGAGCAGTTCTTC
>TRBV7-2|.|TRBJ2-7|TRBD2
CASNRPSGSDDEQYF
TGTGCCAGCAACCGACCTAGCGGGAGTGACGACGAGCAGTACTTC
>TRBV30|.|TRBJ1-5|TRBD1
CAWNPGQGAGQPQHF
TGTGCCTGGAACCCCGGACAGGGAGCGGGGCAGCCCCAGCATTTT
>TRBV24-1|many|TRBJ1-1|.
CATEDSTNTEAFF
TGTGCCACAGAAGACAGTACGAACACTGAAGCTTTCTTT
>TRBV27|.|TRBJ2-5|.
CASSLRSWETQYF
TGTGCCAGCAGTCTGCGGTCGTGGGAGACCCAGTACTTC
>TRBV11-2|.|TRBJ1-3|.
CASSLNGGGLGNTIYF
TGTGCCAGCAGCTTAAATGGCGGGGGCCTAGGAAACACCATATATTTT
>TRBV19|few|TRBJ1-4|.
CASSILGGEWEKLFF
TGTGCCAGTAGTATTCTCGGAGGGGAGTGGGAAAAACTGTTTTTT
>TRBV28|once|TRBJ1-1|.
CASLQNRALTLFMNTEAFF
TGTGCCAGTCTCCAGAACAGGGCTTTGACCCTTTTCATGAACACTGAAGCTTTCTTT
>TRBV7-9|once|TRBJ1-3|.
CASSLGQISGNTIYF
TGTGCCAGCAGCTTAGGGCAAATCTCTGGAAACACCATATATTTT
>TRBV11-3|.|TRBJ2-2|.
CASSFQTATTGELFF
TGTGCCAGCAGCTTTCAGACAGCGACCACCGGGGAGCTGTTTTTT
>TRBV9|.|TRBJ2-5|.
CASSVEINRPQETQYF
TGTGCCAGCAGCGTAGAAATCAACAGACCCCAAGAGACCCAGTACTTC
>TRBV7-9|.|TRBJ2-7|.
CASSEGVEQYF
TGTGCCAGCAGTGAGGGGGTCGAGCAGTACTTC